The clone carrying this T cell receptor (beta chain) was counted at least ten times. Its antigen is unknown. This sample stems from a study of Graves' ophthalmopathy and Graves' hyperthyroidism. Transcripts of RNA were the source for amplifying TCR beta CDR3 regions. The authors performed first-round RT-PCR with HTBI primers and then a second-round multiplex PCR. TCRdb re-called the multiplex PCR reads through MiXCR, storing one row per CDR3 protein. In the table there are about 220,000 distinct CDR3 sequences, around a fifth of which are singletons. Findings and caveats of the study: Sensitivity reached roughly 71% and specificity approximately 72% when the model predicted ophthalmopathy progression. Blood also held most thyroid clonotypes expanded above 0.001 frequency.

Germline V gene sequence: CDR1 SGHTS, CDR2 YDEGEE. After removal of 4 bases from V and 1 base from J, the junction contained 3 bases not matched to a gene. This CDR3 is built from 16 residues. The chain is built from TRBV5-8 and TRBJ2-5; TRBD2 matches 14 bases. The source of this sequence is a woman in her forties or fifties with Graves' ophthalmopathy. Input material: peripheral blood. In nucleotides, the CDR3 is TGTGCCAGCAGCACCGGGACTAGCGGGAGCCAAGAGACCCAGTACTTC. Translated, it gives CASSTGTSGSQETQYF.